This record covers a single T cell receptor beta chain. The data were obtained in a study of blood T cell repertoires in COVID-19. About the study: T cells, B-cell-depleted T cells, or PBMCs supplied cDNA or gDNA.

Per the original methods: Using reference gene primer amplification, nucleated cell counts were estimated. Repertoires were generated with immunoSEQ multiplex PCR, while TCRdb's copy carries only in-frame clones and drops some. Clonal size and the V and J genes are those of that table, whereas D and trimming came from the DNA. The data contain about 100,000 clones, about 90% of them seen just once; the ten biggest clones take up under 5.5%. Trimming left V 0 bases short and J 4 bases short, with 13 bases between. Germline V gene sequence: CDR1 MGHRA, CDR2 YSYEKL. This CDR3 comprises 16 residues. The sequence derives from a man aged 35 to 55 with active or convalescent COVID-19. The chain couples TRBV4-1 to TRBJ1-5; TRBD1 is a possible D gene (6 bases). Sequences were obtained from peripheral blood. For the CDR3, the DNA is TGCGCCAGCAGCCAAGAAGTGGCAGGGGTTAATCAGCCCCAGCATTTT. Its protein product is CASSQEVAGVNQPQHF.